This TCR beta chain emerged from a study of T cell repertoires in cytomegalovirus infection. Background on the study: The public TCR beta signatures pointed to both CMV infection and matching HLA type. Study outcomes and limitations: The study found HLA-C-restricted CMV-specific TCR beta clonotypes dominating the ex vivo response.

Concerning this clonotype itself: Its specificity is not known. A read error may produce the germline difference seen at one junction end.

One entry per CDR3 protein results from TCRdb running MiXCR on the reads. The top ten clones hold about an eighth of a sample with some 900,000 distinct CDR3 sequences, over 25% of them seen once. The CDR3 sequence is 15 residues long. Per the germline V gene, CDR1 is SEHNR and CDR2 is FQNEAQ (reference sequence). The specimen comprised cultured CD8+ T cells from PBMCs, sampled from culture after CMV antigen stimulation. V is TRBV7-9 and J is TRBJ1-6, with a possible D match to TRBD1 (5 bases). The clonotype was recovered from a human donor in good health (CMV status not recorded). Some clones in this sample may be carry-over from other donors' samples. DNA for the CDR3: TGTGCCAGCAGCGCTTTCGACAGTTATAATTCACTCCTCCACTTT. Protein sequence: CASSAFDSYNSLLHF.